The clone carrying this TCR beta chain has only one observation. The data are from a study of T cell responses to AZD1222 COVID-19 vaccine. Data came from immunoSEQ multiplex PCR; TCRdb stores just in-frame clones and leaves some out. The table includes tens of thousands of clones, 70% to 90% detected once. The CDR3 loop spans 16 amino acids. Per the germline V gene, CDR1 is SGDLS and CDR2 is YYNGEE. The V and J ends lost 4 bases and 3 bases, in that order; junction bases with no gene match: 6. This sequence was found in an adult in good health. The gene calls are TRBV9 and TRBJ1-6; TRBD1 agrees at 8 bases. The sequenced sample was peripheral blood, obtained on day 0 of AZD1222 vaccination. CDR3 DNA sequence: TGTGCCAGCAGCCTCTCGGACAGGGACTATAATTCACCCCTCCACTTT. Translation: CASSLSDRDYNSPLHF.